This T cell receptor beta chain was observed in a study of shared clonotypes between healthy human individuals. Looking at the study overall: For every donor, three CD4 naive, three CD4 memory, two CD8 naive and one CD8 memory plates were used. Study outcomes and limitations: Incomplete sequencing of sorted subsets was indicated by rarefaction despite large depth. Among several donors, roughly 5% of naive CD4 clonotypes were found in common.

Assay: immunoSEQ multiplex PCR; the TCRdb copy retains only in-frame clones and omits some. The sample lists over a million clones, roughly 96% occurring once. Worth noting for this clone: Its antigen remains unidentified.

Into CD45RA+ naive and CD45RA-negative memory subsets, the CD4+ cells were split. V was clipped by 2 bases and J by 6 bases, with 9 bases between them. This CDR3 has 13 residues. Germline CDR1 SGHRS, CDR2 YFSETQ. The TCR was taken from a man younger than 45 in good health. This chain links TRBV5-1 with TRBJ2-1; weak D call: TRBD1 (5 bases). The source material was naive CD4+ T cells sorted from blood. Subset reported: CD45RA+ positively selected. CDR3 coding DNA: TGCGCCAGCAGCTTAGGGGCCATCAATGAGCAGTTCTTC. Protein: CASSLGAINEQFF. The whole variable domain, filled in from reference TRBV5-1 and TRBJ2-1, reads KAGVTQTPRYLIKTRGQQVTLSCSPISGHRSVSWYQQTPGQGLQFLFEYFSETQRNKGNFPGRFSGRQFSNSRSEMNVSTLELGDSALYLCASSLGAINEQFFGPGTRLTVL.